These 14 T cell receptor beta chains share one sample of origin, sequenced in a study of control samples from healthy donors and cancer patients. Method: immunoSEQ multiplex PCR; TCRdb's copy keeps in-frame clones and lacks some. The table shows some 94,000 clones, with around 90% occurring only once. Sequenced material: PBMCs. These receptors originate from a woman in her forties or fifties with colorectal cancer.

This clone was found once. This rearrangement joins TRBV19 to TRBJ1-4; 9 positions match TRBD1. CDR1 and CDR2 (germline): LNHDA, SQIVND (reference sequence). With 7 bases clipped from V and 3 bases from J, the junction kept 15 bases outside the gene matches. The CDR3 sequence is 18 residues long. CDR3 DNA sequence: TGTGCCAGTAACCACGAACCGGGACAGGGTTTTGCTAATGAAAAACTGTTTTTT. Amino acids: CASNHEPGQGFANEKLFF.

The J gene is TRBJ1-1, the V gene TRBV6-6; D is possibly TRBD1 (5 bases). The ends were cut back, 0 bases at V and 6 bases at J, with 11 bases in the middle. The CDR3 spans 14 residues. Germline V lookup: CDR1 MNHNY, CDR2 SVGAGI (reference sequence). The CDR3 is CASSYSGRDPEAFF. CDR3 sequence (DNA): TGTGCCAGCAGTTACTCTGGCAGGGACCCTGAAGCTTTCTTT.

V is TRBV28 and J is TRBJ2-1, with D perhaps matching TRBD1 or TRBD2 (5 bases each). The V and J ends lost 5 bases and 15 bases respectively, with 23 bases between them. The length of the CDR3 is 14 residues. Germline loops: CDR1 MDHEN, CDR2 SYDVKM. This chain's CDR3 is CASSRTGTLFPGFF. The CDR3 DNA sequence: TGTGCCAGCAGTCGGACCGGGACCCTTTTTCCGGGGTTCTTC.

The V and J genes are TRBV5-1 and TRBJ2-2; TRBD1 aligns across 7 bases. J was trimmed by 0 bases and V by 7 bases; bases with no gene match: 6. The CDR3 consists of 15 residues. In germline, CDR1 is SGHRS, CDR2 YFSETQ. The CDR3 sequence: CASRHDRANTGELFF. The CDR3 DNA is TGCGCCAGCCGCCATGACAGGGCGAACACCGGGGAGCTGTTTTTT.

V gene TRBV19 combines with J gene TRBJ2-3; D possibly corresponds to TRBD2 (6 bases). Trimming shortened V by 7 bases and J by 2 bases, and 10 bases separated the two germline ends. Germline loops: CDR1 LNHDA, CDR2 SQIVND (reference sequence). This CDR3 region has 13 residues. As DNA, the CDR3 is TGTGCCAGTAACGGGGAGGCCACAGATACGCAGTATTTT. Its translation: CASNGEATDTQYF.

The chain's CDR3 is CASTGANYGYTF. As DNA, the CDR3 is TGTGCCAGTACAGGGGCTAACTATGGCTACACCTTC. The V call is TRBV6-5, the J call TRBJ1-2; 7 nucleotides match TRBD1. The CDR3 totals 12 residues. Looked up from germline, CDR1 is MNHEY and CDR2 is SVGAGI. After removal of 9 bases from V and 0 bases from J, the junction contained 1 base not matched to a gene.

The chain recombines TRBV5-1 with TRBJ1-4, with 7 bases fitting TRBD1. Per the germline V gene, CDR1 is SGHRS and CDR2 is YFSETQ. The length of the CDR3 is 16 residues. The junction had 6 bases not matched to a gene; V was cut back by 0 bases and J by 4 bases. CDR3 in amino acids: CASSLAPGQNNEKLFF. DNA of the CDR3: TGCGCCAGCAGCTTGGCTCCGGGACAGAATAATGAAAAACTGTTTTTT.

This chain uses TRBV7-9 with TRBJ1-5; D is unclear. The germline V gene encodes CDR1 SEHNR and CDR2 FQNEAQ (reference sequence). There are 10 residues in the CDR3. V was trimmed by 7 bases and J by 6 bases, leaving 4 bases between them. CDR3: CASNRQPQHF. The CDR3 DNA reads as TGTGCCAGCAACCGTCAGCCCCAGCATTTT.

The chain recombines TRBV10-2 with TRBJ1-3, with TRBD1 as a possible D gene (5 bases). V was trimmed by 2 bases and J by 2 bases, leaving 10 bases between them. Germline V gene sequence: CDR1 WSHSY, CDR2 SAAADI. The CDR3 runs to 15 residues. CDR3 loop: CASSEGGVAGNTIYF. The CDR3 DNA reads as TGCGCCAGCAGTGAGGGGGGGGTAGCTGGAAACACCATATATTTT.

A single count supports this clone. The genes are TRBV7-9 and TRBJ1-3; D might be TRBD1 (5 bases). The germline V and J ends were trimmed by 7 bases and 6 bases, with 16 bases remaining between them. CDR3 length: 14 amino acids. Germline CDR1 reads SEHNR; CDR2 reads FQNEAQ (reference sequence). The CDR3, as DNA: TGTGCCAGCACCCAGCCCGGGGCTGCAAACACCATATATTTT. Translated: CASTQPGAANTIYF.

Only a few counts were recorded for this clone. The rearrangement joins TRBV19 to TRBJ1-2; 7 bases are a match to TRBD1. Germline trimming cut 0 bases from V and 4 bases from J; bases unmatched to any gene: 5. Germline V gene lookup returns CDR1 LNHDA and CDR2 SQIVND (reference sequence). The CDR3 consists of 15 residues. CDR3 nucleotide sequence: TGTGCCAGTAGTATAGAAGGGACAGCTGGCTATGGCTACACCTTC. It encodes CASSIEGTAGYGYTF.

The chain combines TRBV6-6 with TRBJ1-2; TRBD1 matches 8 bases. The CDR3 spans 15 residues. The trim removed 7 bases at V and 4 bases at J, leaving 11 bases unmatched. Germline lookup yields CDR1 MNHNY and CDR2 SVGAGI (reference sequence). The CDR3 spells CASTIQGASSYGYTF. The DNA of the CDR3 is TGTGCCAGCACTATTCAGGGGGCGTCCTCCTATGGCTACACCTTC.

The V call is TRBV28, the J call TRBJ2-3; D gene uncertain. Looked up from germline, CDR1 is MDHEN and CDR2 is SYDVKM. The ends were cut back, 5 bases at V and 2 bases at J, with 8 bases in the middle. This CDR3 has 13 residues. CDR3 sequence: CASSRHNTDTQYF. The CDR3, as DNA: TGTGCCAGCAGTCGGCACAACACAGATACGCAGTATTTT.

The CDR3 nucleotides read TGTGCCAGCAGTTTAAATTGGCGGGGGGCAAACAATGAGCAGTTCTTC. It codes for CASSLNWRGANNEQFF. This sequence joins TRBV27 and TRBJ2-1, with TRBD2 matching 8 bases. The CDR3 has 16 amino acids. The J segment lost 5 bases and the V segment lost 2 bases, leaving 8 bases of the junction unmatched. CDR1 is MNHEY, CDR2 SMNVEV, per germline (reference sequence).